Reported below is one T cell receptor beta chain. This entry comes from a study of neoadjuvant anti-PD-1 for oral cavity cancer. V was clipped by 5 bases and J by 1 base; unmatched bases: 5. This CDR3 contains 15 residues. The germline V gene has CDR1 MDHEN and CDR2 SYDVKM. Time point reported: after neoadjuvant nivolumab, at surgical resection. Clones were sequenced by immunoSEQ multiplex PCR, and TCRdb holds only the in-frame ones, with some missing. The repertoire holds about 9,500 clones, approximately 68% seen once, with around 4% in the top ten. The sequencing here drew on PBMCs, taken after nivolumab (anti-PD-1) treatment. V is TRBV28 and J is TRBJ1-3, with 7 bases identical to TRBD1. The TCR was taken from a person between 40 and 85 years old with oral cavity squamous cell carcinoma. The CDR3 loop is CASSPQGGSGNTIYF. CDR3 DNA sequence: TGTGCCAGCAGTCCTCAGGGGGGATCTGGAAACACCATATATTTT. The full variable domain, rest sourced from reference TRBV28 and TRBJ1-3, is DVKVTQSSRYLVKRTGEKVFLECVQDMDHENMFWYRQDPGLGLRLIYFSYDVKMKEKGDIPEGYSVSREKKERFSLILESASTNQTSMYLCASSPQGGSGNTIYFGEGSWLTVV.